The 4 T cell receptor beta chains given below trace back to one sample, sequenced in a study of T cell repertoires in cytomegalovirus infection. For these TCRs, the target antigens are not known. MiXCR, applied by TCRdb to the reads, yields one record per CDR3 protein. This repertoire shows about 340,000 distinct CDR3 sequences, 25% to 35% found once; its top ten account for roughly 20%. The sequencing here drew on cultured PBMCs, taken from culture after CMV antigen stimulation. Every receptor here comes from a human donor in good health (CMV status not recorded). Some clones in this sample may be carry-over from other donors' samples.

Only a few counts were recorded for this clonotype. The chain joins TRBV7-3 to TRBJ2-7; TRBD2 matches 14 bases. Germline CDR1 reads SGHTA; CDR2 reads FQGTGA. CDR3 length: 18 amino acids. The J segment lost 5 bases and the V segment lost 4 bases, leaving 13 bases of the junction unmatched. The CDR3 is CASSSGLAGGQFVDEQYF. CDR3 bases: TGTGCCAGCAGCTCCGGACTAGCGGGAGGCCAGTTCGTGGACGAGCAGTACTTC.

This clonotype occurred a few times. The chain links TRBV30 to TRBJ1-1; 7 bases fit TRBD1. CDR3 length equals 14 residues. Germline V gene data show CDR1 as GTSNPN and CDR2 as SVGIG (reference sequence). The V gene end was trimmed by 5 bases and the J gene end by 0 bases; junction bases not matched to a gene: 6. The CDR3 region has the DNA TGTGCCTGGGCTAGACAGGGCCTGAACACTGAAGCTTTCTTT. Translated: CAWARQGLNTEAFF.

This clonotype was detected ten times or more. V gene TRBV7-2 combines with J gene TRBJ2-4; D call uncertain. This CDR3 comprises 17 residues. CDR1 is SGHTA, CDR2 FQGNSA, per germline. Trimming pared 2 bases from V and 1 base from J, leaving 15 bases between. The CDR3 spells CASSLNPTPLAKNIQYF. The CDR3, as DNA: TGTGCCAGCAGCTTAAACCCGACACCTCTGGCCAAAAACATTCAGTACTTC. Supplemented by reference TRBV7-2 and TRBJ2-4, the full variable domain reads GAGVSQSPSNKVTEKGKDVELRCDPISGHTALYWYRQSLGQGLEFLIYFQGNSAPDKSGLPSDRFSAERTGGSVSTLTIQRTQQEDSAVYLCASSLNPTPLAKNIQYFGAGTRLSVL.

This chain joins TRBV4-2 and TRBJ2-2, with D possibly TRBD1 on 6 matching bases. Trimming removed 6 bases at V and 8 bases at J, with 10 bases between. The CDR3 has 12 residues. Germline CDR1 reads LGHNA; CDR2 reads YNFKEQ. The CDR3: CASRVQGGELFF. In DNA form, the CDR3 reads TGTGCCAGCAGGGTACAGGGTGGGGAGCTGTTTTTT.